Below are 13 T cell receptor beta chains sequenced from a single sample in a study of CD8 T cells in ankylosing spondylitis. TCRdb reprocessed the 5' RACE reads with MiXCR, giving one entry per CDR3 protein. The sample has over 25,000 distinct CDR3 sequences; about 14% are singletons. Sequencing was performed on blood. These receptors were taken from a male donor with ankylosing spondylitis or in good health (not recorded which).

The chain is built from TRBV12-3 or TRBV12-4 and TRBJ1-4; perhaps TRBD1 as D (5 bases). The CDR3 consists of 14 residues. V was shortened by 5 bases and J by 7 bases, with 14 bases between the two germline ends. This chain's CDR3 is CASSLRDPLEKLFF. The CDR3 DNA reads TGTGCCAGCAGTCTCCGGGACCCTCTTGAAAAACTGTTTTTT.

This clonotype was seen more than once but under ten times. The V gene is TRBV30, the J gene TRBJ2-3; D is unclear. Per germline, CDR1 GTSNPN and CDR2 SVGIG (reference sequence). Trimming stripped 4 bases from V and 4 bases from J, with 6 bases between. The CDR3 runs to 11 residues. The CDR3 bases are TGTGCCTGGAACTATGCAGATACGCAGTATTTT. This gives the protein CAWNYADTQYF.

This clonotype has ten or more counts. This sequence joins TRBV5-5 and TRBJ2-1; possibly TRBD1 for D (6 bases). The CDR3 covers 16 residues. CDR1 SGHKS and CDR2 YYEKEE come from the germline V gene (reference sequence). V was cut by 4 bases and J by 0 bases, with 14 bases left in between. CDR3 sequence reads: CASSKQGRDSYNEQFF. DNA of the CDR3: TGTGCCAGCAGCAAACAGGGAAGGGACTCCTACAATGAGCAGTTCTTC.

The V gene is TRBV20-1, the J gene TRBJ2-7; 8 bases fit TRBD2. This CDR3 is 14 amino acids long. Germline V gives CDR1 DFQATT, CDR2 SNEGSKA (reference sequence). V trimming: 6 bases; J trimming: 0 bases; junction bases outside the gene matches: 7. CDR3 in amino acids: CSALTSGSSYEQYF. CDR3 in DNA: TGCAGTGCGCTAACTAGCGGAAGCTCCTACGAGCAGTACTTC.

The J gene is TRBJ2-1, the V gene TRBV6-5; TRBD2 matches 8 bases. Trimming removed 0 bases from V and 12 bases from J; junction bases left unmatched: 4. Germline V gives CDR1 MNHEY, CDR2 SVGAGI. The CDR3 runs to 13 residues. The CDR3 DNA reads as TGTGCCAGCAGTTACTCGAGACGGGAGGGGCAGTTCTTC. Protein product: CASSYSRREGQFF.

The chain employs TRBV20-1 and TRBJ2-1; 12 positions agree with TRBD2. Trimming at V came to 0 bases and at J to 9 bases, leaving 9 bases not matched to a gene. CDR3 size: 16 residues. CDR1 DFQATT and CDR2 SNEGSKA come from the germline V gene (reference sequence). This CDR3 reads CSARDPLAGGFSEQFF. CDR3 coding DNA: TGCAGTGCTAGAGATCCACTAGCGGGAGGTTTCAGTGAGCAGTTCTTC.

This clonotype was counted only a few times. This chain connects TRBV7-2 to TRBJ2-3, with D hard to call. Germline CDR1 and CDR2: SGHTA and FQGNSA. This CDR3 comprises 16 residues. Trimming took 0 bases from V and 0 from J, leaving 10 bases between them. CDR3 in DNA: TGTGCCAGCAGCTTAGCGCTTCTAACTAGCACAGATACGCAGTATTTT. Its protein product is CASSLALLTSTDTQYF.

This clonotype was seen a handful of times. In nucleotides, the CDR3 is TGTGCCAGCAGGGGACTAGCGGGACCCTTCTACAATGAGCAGTTCTTC. It translates to CASRGLAGPFYNEQFF. This chain links TRBV25-1 with TRBJ2-1, with TRBD2 matching 13 bases. V lost 6 bases and J lost 3; bases outside the gene matches: 5. The CDR3 extends over 16 amino acids. Germline assignment: CDR1 MGHDK and CDR2 SYGVNS.

This clonotype came up a few times. The gene calls are TRBV11-2 and TRBJ2-3; 9 bases agree with TRBD2. Germline CDR1 reads SGHAT; CDR2 reads FQNNGV. Losses at the gene ends were 2 bases for V and 5 bases for J; bases not matched to a gene: 8. CDR3 length equals 16 residues. CDR3: CASSLFGGGEGDTQYF. In DNA, the CDR3 is TGTGCCAGCAGCTTATTTGGCGGGGGGGAGGGAGATACGCAGTATTTT. Full variable domain (outside the CDR3, taken from reference TRBV11-2 and TRBJ2-3): EAGVAQSPRYKIIEKRQSVAFWCNPISGHATLYWYQQILGQGPKLLIQFQNNGVVDDSQLPKDRFSAERLKGVDSTLKIQPAKLEDSAVYLCASSLFGGGEGDTQYFGPGTRLTVL.

This clonotype came up many times. The genes are TRBV21-1 and TRBJ2-1; TRBD1, as called in the table, went unchecked against the DNA. TRBV21-1 is a documented pseudogene. This CDR3 is built from 16 residues. DNA of the CDR3: TGTGCCAGCAGCAAACTTAAGGGCGGATCCTACAATGAGCAGTTCTTC. Encoded protein: CASSKLKGGSYNEQFF.

This clonotype showed up just a few times. The CDR3 DNA reads as TGTGCCAGCAGTTGGGACAACCTCTACGAGCAGTACTTC. Translated, it gives CASSWDNLYEQYF. The chain has TRBV2 and TRBJ2-7; the D gene is possibly TRBD1 (6 bases). Germline loops: CDR1 SNHLY, CDR2 FYNNEI. The V end lost 5 bases, the J end lost 3 bases, and 11 bases lay between the germline ends. This CDR3 has 13 residues.

The table lists this clonotype with a few counts. The genes are TRBV5-1 and TRBJ2-1; TRBD2 matches at 8 bases. With 7 bases clipped from V and 8 bases from J, the junction kept 14 bases outside the gene matches. Germline-derived CDR1 and CDR2 are SGHRS and YFSETQ. The CDR3 runs to 15 residues. The CDR3, as DNA: TGCGCCAGCCGCGGGAGAGGGCGGGAGGTCGATGAGCAGTTCTTC. Its translation is CASRGRGREVDEQFF. The complete variable domain, with remaining parts taken from reference TRBV5-1 and TRBJ2-1, reads KAGVTQTPRYLIKTRGQQVTLSCSPISGHRSVSWYQQTPGQGLQFLFEYFSETQRNKGNFPGRFSGRQFSNSRSEMNVSTLELGDSALYLCASRGRGREVDEQFFGPGTRLTVL.

This clonotype was detected many times. The V and J genes are TRBV12-3 or TRBV12-4 and TRBJ2-7; tentative D call: TRBD2 (5 bases). The ends were cut back, 7 bases at V and 1 base at J, with 8 bases in the middle. The CDR3 runs to 12 residues. CDR3 loop: CASTRTSYEQYF. DNA of the CDR3: TGTGCCAGCACCAGGACTTCCTACGAGCAGTACTTC.